A selection of T cell receptor beta chains follows, all from one sample in a study of beta chain features in type 1 diabetes. Sequenced by immunoSEQ multiplex PCR; TCRdb stores in-frame clones only, minus some. The sample carries approximately 60,000 clones, around 50% recorded once. The sequenced sample was Tregs from blood. The receptors were sampled from a woman aged 40-49 years with type 1 diabetes. Both conserved end residues are part of each CDR3. Each record gives: V gene, J gene, D gene, clone size, CDR3 DNA, CDR3 protein. D genes are given only for firm matches. Size is stated for part of the rows, as once, few or many counts, or as a class when the clone is expanded.

TRBV4-3	TRBJ2-7	-	once	TGCGCCAGCAGCCAAACGACTGATTCGAGCTCCTACGAGCAGTACTTC	CASSQTTDSSSYEQYF
TRBV5-1	TRBJ2-7	-	-	TGCGCCAGCAGCTTGGAGGCCGGGGAGCAGTACTTC	CASSLEAGEQYF
TRBV28	TRBJ2-2	TRBD2	few	TGTGCCAGCAGTTCAACTAGCGGGAGTAGGACCGGGGAGCTGTTTTTT	CASSSTSGSRTGELFF
TRBV10-3	TRBJ1-5	-	-	TGTGCCATCAGGCCTGATGTGGGAGGGCAGCCCCAGCATTTT	CAIRPDVGGQPQHF
TRBV5-1	TRBJ2-3	-	once	TGCGCCAGCAGCTTTATCCCCCAGGCTAGCACAGATACGCAGTATTTT	CASSFIPQASTDTQYF
TRBV5-1	TRBJ2-2	TRBD2	-	TGCGCCAGCAGCTCCTCGACTAGCCGTAACACCGGGGAGCTGTTTTTT	CASSSSTSRNTGELFF
TRBV6-5	TRBJ1-5	-	-	TGTGCCAGCAGCCAGGACACCAATCAGCCCCAGCATTTT	CASSQDTNQPQHF
TRBV5-1	TRBJ1-2	TRBD1	-	TGCGCCAGCAGCTTCGACGGACAGGGAGGGGGCTACACCTTC	CASSFDGQGGGYTF
TRBV2	TRBJ2-6	-	few	TGTGCCAGCAGTGGTAGTGAAGCTGGGGCCAACGTCCTGACTTTC	CASSGSEAGANVLTF
TRBV4-2	TRBJ2-7	-	once	TGTGCCAGCAGCCAGCGTGAGGTCCCCCAGCAGTACTTC	CASSQREVPQQYF
TRBV5-1	TRBJ2-7	-	-	TGCGCCAGCAGCTTGCCAACAGGGTTAGCCTACGAGCAGTACTTC	CASSLPTGLAYEQYF
TRBV5-4	TRBJ2-2	-	-	TGTGCCAGCAGCTTGGTCGGGGGGGAGCTGTTTTTT	CASSLVGGELFF
TRBV7-2	TRBJ2-7	-	-	TGTGCCAGCAGCGTAGCGCGGGAGCAGTACTTC	CASSVAREQYF
TRBV7-2	TRBJ2-5	-	once	TGTGCCAGCAGCTTAACAGGCTGGACAGAGACCCAGTACTTC	CASSLTGWTETQYF
TRBV29-1	TRBJ2-7	TRBD1	few	TGCAGCGTCCTCGGACAGGGGGCAAGTGAGCAGTACTTC	CSVLGQGASEQYF
TRBV5-6	TRBJ2-1	TRBD1	-	TGTGCCAGCAGCTCACAGGGGGCAGCTTACAATGAGCAGTTCTTC	CASSSQGAAYNEQFF
TRBV10-3	TRBJ2-7	TRBD1	few	TGTGCCATCAAGACAGGGGCTTTCGCACCCGAGCAGTACTTC	CAIKTGAFAPEQYF
TRBV27	TRBJ2-1	-	few	TGTGCCAGCAGCCGGACTATGGATGAGCAGTTCTTC	CASSRTMDEQFF
TRBV7-2	TRBJ1-5	TRBD1	-	TGTGCCAGCAGCCCTCCGGGACAGGGGCGTTTACAGCCCCAGCATTTT	CASSPPGQGRLQPQHF
TRBV2	TRBJ2-7	-	-	TGTGCCAGCAAGGTGACAGCCCTCTCCTACGAGCAGTACTTC	CASKVTALSYEQYF
TRBV7-2	TRBJ2-2	TRBD1	few	TGTGCCAGCAGCTCACAGGGGGCGGACAACACCGGGGAGCTGTTTTTT	CASSSQGADNTGELFF
TRBV29-1	TRBJ2-3	TRBD2	few	TGCAGCGTTGAAGAAGGACTAGCAGATACGCAGTATTTT	CSVEEGLADTQYF
TRBV2	TRBJ1-5	TRBD1	once	TGTGCCAGCAGGTCCCAGGGGGCCAGTCAGCCCCAGCATTTT	CASRSQGASQPQHF
TRBV7-9	TRBJ2-7	-	few	TGTGCCAGCAGCTTAGAGGTGGGGCTCTACGAGCAGTACTTC	CASSLEVGLYEQYF
TRBV6-1	TRBJ1-5	-	-	TGTGCCAGCAGAGAAGCCCAGGGTAGCAATCAGCCCCAGCATTTT	CASREAQGSNQPQHF
TRBV4-1	TRBJ1-4	TRBD1	-	TGCGCCAGCAGCCAGCGACAGGGGGCTGTGAATGAAAAACTGTTTTTT	CASSQRQGAVNEKLFF
TRBV9	TRBJ2-7	-	-	TGTGCCAGCAGCGAGGGGCCCGCCTACGAGCAGTACTTC	CASSEGPAYEQYF
TRBV7-2	TRBJ2-5	TRBD1	-	TGTGCCAGCAGGCGAGGGGGCGGCGAGACCCAGTACTTC	CASRRGGGETQYF
TRBV9	TRBJ1-1	-	-	TGTGCCAGCAGCCGCTCTCCGAGTACTGAAGCTTTCTTT	CASSRSPSTEAFF
TRBV7-9	TRBJ2-3	TRBD2	-	TGTGCCAGCAGCCCCCAGATCGCGGGGGGAGAGGATACGCAGTATTTT	CASSPQIAGGEDTQYF
TRBV29-1	TRBJ1-1	-	-	TGCAGCGTTGGGGGGGAGAGGAGGACTGAAGCTTTCTTT	CSVGGERRTEAFF
TRBV2	TRBJ2-3	TRBD1	-	TGTGCCTCGACGGGACAGGGTACAGATACGCAGTATTTT	CASTGQGTDTQYF
TRBV28	TRBJ1-2	TRBD1	-	TGTGCCAGCAGCCTCCCCGTGGGACAGGGGATGAGAGGCTACACCTTC	CASSLPVGQGMRGYTF
TRBV30	TRBJ2-5	TRBD2	-	TGTGCCTGGGTTCTTTCCCCAGCGGGGCTCGGGGAGCAGTACTTC	CAWVLSPAGLGEQYF
TRBV6-6	TRBJ1-5	TRBD1	-	TGTGCCGGCAGGGACAGTCGGAGGTTCAATCAGCCCCAGCATTTT	CAGRDSRRFNQPQHF
TRBV18	TRBJ2-5	-	-	TGTGCCAGCTCACCTACAGAAGGGACACACGGTGAGACCCAGTACTTC	CASSPTEGTHGETQYF
TRBV5-4	TRBJ2-5	TRBD2	-	TGTGCCAGCAGCTTTTGGGGTCCCGGGGGGGAGACCCAGTACTTC	CASSFWGPGGETQYF
TRBV27	TRBJ2-7	TRBD1	-	TGTGCCAGCACCACCGTACAGGGGGCTTCCTACGAGCAGTACTTC	CASTTVQGASYEQYF
TRBV7-9	TRBJ1-4	-	-	TGTGCCAGCAGCTTAAACCGAGGAGAAAAACTGTTTTTT	CASSLNRGEKLFF
TRBV2	TRBJ1-4	-	-	TGTGCCAGCAGTGCCGGATCCGGAGGTGGTGAAAAACTGTTTTTT	CASSAGSGGGEKLFF
TRBV27	TRBJ2-6	TRBD1	-	TGTGCCAGCAGTTTGGTCCGTCCAGACAGGGGACACTCTGGGGCCAACGTCCTGACTTTC	CASSLVRPDRGHSGANVLTF
TRBV4-1	TRBJ1-2	-	-	TGCGCTAGCAGCCAAGGTCCGGGACTGGTGTATGGCTACACCTTC	CASSQGPGLVYGYTF
TRBV7-9	TRBJ2-2	TRBD1	-	TGTGCCAGCAGCCCTCCGGGACAGGGGAACACCGGGGAGCTGTTTTTT	CASSPPGQGNTGELFF
TRBV7-8	TRBJ2-1	-	-	TGTGCCAGCAGCATGACAGCGAGCGTTAGGCACAATGAGCAGTTCTTC	CASSMTASVRHNEQFF
TRBV15	TRBJ2-3	-	-	TGTGCCACCAGCCTAAGGGGGGGAGATACGCAGTATTTT	CATSLRGGDTQYF
TRBV9	TRBJ2-7	TRBD2	-	TGTGCCAGCAGCGCGGGAGGCGGGACTACCTACGAGCAGTACTTC	CASSAGGGTTYEQYF
TRBV10-3	TRBJ1-2	-	once	TGTGCCATCAGTGGGGGGGGGATGGGCGGCTACACCTTC	CAISGGGMGGYTF
TRBV6-5	TRBJ1-2	TRBD1	-	TGTGCCAGCAGTTACTCACCGGGACAGAACTATGGCTACACCTTC	CASSYSPGQNYGYTF
TRBV7-3	TRBJ2-1	TRBD2	-	TGTGCCAGCAGCTCTAGCGGGTACGCGGGGGGCGGTGAGCAGTTCTTC	CASSSSGYAGGGEQFF
TRBV15	TRBJ1-2	-	-	TGTGCCACCAGCGGGGGGTGTGGAAAGACCTATGGCTACACCTTC	CATSGGCGKTYGYTF
TRBV19	TRBJ2-3	TRBD1	-	TGTGCCAGTAGACAGGGGTCAGATACGCAGTATTTT	CASRQGSDTQYF
TRBV6-5	TRBJ2-7	-	few	TGTGCCAGCAGTTACTCGGACAGCGCGGCCTACGAGCAGTACTTC	CASSYSDSAAYEQYF
TRBV5-4	TRBJ1-4	-	few	TGTGCCAGCAGCGCCACAAATGAAAAACTGTTTTTT	CASSATNEKLFF
TRBV7-2	TRBJ2-1	-	-	TGTGCCAGCAGCTTAGACAGAGGGAGCACCCGCTCCTACAATGAGCAGTTCTTC	CASSLDRGSTRSYNEQFF
TRBV19	TRBJ2-2	-	few	TGTGCCAGTAGTATAGAGGAGCTGACCGGGGAGCTGTTTTTT	CASSIEELTGELFF
TRBV27	TRBJ2-1	-	-	TGTGCCAGCAGCCAGGTGTACAATGAGCAGTTCTTC	CASSQVYNEQFF